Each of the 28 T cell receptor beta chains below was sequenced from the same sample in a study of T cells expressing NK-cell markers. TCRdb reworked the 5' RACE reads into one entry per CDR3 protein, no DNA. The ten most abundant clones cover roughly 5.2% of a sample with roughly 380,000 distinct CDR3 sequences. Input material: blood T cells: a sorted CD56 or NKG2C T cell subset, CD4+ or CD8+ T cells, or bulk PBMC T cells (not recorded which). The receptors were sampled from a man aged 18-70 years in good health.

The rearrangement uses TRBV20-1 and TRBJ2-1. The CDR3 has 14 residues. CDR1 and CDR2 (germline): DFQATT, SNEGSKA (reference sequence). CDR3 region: CSARDPSGHNEQFF.

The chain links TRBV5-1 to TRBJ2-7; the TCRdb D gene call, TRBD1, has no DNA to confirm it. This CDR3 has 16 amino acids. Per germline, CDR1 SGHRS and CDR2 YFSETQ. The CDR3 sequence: CASSLVYRGASYEQYF.

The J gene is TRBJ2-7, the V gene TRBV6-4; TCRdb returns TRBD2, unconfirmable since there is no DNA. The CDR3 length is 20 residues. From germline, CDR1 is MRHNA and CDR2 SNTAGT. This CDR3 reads CASSDSNRLWQGGIKYEQYF.

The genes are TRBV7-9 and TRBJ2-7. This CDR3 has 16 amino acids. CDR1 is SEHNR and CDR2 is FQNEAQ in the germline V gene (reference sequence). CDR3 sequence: CASSFLLTETDYEQYF. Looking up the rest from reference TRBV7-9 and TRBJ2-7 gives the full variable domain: DTGVSQNPRHKITKRGQNVTFRCDPISEHNRLYWYRQTLGQGPEFLTYFQNEAQLEKSRLLSDRFSAERPKGSFSTLEIQRTEQGDSAMYLCASSFLLTETDYEQYFGPGTRLTVT.

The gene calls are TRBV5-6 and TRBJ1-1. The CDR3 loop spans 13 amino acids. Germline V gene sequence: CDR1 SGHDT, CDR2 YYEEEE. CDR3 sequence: CASSLRRYTEAFF.

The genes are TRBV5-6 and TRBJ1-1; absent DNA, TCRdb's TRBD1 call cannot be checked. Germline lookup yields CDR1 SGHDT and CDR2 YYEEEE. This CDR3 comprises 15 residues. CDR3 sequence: CASRDLGQVNTEAFF.

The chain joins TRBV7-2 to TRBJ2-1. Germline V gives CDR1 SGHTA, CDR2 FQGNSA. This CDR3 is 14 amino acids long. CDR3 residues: CASSLILPNNEQFF.

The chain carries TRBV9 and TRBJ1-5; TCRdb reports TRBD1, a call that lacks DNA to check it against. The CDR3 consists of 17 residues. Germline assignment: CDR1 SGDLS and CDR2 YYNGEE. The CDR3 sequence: CASSVGRRGRHNQPQHF.

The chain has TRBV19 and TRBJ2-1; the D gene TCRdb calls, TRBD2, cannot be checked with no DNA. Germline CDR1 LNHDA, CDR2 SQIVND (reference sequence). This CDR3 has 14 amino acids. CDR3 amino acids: CASSIGTSYDEQFF.

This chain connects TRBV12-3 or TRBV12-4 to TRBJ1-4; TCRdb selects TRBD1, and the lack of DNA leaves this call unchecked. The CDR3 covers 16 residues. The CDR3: CASRGGSGLTNEKLFF.

CDR3 in amino acids: CSARVGGVENSNQPQHF. The chain employs TRBV20-1 and TRBJ1-5; TCRdb's assignment of TRBD1 cannot be checked, as there is no DNA. This CDR3 has 17 residues. Germline V gene sequence: CDR1 DFQATT, CDR2 SNEGSKA (reference sequence).

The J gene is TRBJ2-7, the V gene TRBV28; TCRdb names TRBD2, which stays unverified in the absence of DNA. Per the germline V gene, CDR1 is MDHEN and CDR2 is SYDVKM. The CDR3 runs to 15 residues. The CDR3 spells CASSFSGGRAYEQYF. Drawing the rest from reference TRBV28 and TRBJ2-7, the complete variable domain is DVKVTQSSRYLVKRTGEKVFLECVQDMDHENMFWYRQDPGLGLRLIYFSYDVKMKEKGDIPEGYSVSREKKERFSLILESASTNQTSMYLCASSFSGGRAYEQYFGPGTRLTVT.

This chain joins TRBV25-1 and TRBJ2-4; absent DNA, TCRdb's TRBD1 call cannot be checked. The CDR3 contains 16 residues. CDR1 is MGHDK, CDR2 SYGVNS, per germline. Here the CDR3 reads CASSDPEQGAKNIQYF.

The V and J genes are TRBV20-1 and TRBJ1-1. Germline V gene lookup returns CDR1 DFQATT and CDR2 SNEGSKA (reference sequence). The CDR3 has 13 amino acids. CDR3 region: CSARKDLNTEAFF.

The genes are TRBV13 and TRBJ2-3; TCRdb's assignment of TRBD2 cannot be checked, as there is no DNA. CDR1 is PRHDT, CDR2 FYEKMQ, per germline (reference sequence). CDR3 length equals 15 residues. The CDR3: CASSTMTSGGDTQYF. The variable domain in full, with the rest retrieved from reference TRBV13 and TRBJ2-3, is AAGVIQSPRHLIKEKRETATLKCYPIPRHDTVYWYQQGPGQDPQFLISFYEKMQSDKGSIPDRFSAQQFSDYHSELNMSSLELGDSALYFCASSTMTSGGDTQYFGPGTRLTVL.

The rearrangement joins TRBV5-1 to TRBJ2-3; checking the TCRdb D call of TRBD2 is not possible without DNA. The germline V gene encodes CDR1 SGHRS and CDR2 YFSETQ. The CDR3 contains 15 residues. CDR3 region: CASSWGTNPRDTQYF.

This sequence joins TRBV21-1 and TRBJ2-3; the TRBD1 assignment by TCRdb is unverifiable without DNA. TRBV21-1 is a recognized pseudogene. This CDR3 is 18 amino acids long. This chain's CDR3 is CASSTWPHSNCGTDTQYF.

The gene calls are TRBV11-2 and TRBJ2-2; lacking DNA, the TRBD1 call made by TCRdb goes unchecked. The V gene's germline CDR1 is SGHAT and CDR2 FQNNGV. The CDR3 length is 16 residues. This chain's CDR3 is CASSLGRGIFSGELFF.

The chain's CDR3 is CASSGGNSGRLGYNEQFF. The chain couples TRBV5-1 to TRBJ2-1; TCRdb lists TRBD2, though no DNA is available to test this call. The CDR3 sequence is 18 residues long. CDR1 SGHRS and CDR2 YFSETQ come from the germline V gene.

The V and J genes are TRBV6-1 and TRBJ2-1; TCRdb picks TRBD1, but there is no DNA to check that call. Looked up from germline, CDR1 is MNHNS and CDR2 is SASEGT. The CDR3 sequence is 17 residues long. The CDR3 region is CASNPRGGQAATNEQFF.

The CDR3 reads CASSLTQGDNSPLHF. The rearrangement links TRBV6-1 to TRBJ1-6; TCRdb outputs TRBD1, but without DNA this stays unchecked. The CDR3 runs 15 residues. Per germline, CDR1 MNHNS and CDR2 SASEGT.

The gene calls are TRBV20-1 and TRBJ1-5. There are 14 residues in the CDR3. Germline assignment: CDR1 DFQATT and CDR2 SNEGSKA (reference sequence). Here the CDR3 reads CSATAGGSNQPQHF.

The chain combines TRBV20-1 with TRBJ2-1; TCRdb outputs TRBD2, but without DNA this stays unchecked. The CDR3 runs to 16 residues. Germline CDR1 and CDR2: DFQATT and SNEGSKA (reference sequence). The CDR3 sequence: CSATPVAGGIHNEQFF.

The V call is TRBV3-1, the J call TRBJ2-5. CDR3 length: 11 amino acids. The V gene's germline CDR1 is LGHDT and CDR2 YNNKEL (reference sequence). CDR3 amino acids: CASSDTQTQYF.

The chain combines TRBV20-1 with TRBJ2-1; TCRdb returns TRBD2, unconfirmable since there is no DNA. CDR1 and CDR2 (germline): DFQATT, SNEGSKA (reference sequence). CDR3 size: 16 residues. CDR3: CSALWVAGGPYNEQFF.

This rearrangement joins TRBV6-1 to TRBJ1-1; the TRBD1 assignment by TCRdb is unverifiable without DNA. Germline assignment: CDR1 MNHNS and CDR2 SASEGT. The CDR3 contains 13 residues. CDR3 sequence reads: CASSEGYGGEAFF.

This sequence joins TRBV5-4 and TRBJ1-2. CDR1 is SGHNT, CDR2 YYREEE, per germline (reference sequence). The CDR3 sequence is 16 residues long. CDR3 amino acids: CASSLVRGSTNYGYTF.

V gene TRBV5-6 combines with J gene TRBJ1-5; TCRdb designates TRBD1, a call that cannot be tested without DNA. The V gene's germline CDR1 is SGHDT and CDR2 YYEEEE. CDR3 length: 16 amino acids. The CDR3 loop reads CASSLVGDRSNQPQHF. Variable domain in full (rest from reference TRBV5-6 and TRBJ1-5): DAGVTQSPTHLIKTRGQQVTLRCSPKSGHDTVSWYQQALGQGPQFIFQYYEEEERQRGNFPDRFSGHQFPNYSSELNVNALLLGDSALYLCASSLVGDRSNQPQHFGDGTRLSIL.